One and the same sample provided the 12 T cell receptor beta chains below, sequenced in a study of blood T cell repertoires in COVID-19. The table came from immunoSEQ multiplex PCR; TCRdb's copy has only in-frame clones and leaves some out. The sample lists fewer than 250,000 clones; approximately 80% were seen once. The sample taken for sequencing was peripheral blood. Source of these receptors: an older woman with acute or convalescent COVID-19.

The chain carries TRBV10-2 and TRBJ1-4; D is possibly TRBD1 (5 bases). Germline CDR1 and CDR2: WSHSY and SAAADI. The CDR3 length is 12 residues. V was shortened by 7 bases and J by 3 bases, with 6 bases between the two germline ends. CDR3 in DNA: TGCGCCAGCACAGGGTCTAATGAAAAACTGTTTTTT. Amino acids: CASTGSNEKLFF.

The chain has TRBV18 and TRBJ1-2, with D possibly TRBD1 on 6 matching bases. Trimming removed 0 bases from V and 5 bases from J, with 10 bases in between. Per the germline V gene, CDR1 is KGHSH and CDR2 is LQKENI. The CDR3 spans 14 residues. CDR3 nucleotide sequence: TGTGCCAGCTCACCACCCCAGGGGTTTTATGGCTACACCTTC. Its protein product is CASSPPQGFYGYTF.

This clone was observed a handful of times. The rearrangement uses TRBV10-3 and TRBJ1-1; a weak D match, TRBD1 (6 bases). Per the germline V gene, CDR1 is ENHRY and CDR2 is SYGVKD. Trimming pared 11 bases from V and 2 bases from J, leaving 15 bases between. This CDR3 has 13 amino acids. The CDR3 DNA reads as TGTGCCGCGGAACAGGGCCCTAACACTGAAGCTTTCTTT. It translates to CAAEQGPNTEAFF.

The CDR3 spells CASSSNRGLNTEAFF. The CDR3 DNA reads as TGTGCCAGCAGCTCCAACAGGGGGTTAAACACTGAAGCTTTCTTT. The chain combines TRBV5-4 with TRBJ1-1; 8 bases match TRBD1. V shed 3 bases, J shed 2 bases, and the junction held 6 bases outside the gene matches. Germline V gene data show CDR1 as SGHNT and CDR2 as YYREEE (reference sequence). This CDR3 is built from 15 residues. Based on the CDR3 plus reference TRBV5-4 and TRBJ1-1, the full variable domain is ETGVTQSPTHLIKTRGQQVTLRCSSQSGHNTVSWYQQALGQGPQFIFQYYREEENGRGNFPPRFSGLQFPNYSSELNVNALELDDSALYLCASSSNRGLNTEAFFGQGTRLTVV.

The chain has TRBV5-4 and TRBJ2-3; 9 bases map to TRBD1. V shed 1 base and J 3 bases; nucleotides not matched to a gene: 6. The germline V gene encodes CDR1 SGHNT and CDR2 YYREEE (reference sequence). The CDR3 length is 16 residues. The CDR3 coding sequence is TGTGCCAGCAGCTTGTTCGGGACAGGGCATACAGATACGCAGTATTTT. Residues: CASSLFGTGHTDTQYF.

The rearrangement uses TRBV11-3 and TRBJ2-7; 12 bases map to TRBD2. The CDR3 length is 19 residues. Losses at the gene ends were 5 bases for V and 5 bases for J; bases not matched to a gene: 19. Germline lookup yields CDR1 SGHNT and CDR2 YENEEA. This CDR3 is CASSSGRDGKLAGGNEQYF. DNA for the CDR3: TGTGCCAGCAGCAGCGGCCGGGACGGCAAACTAGCGGGGGGAAACGAGCAGTACTTC.

In nucleotides, the CDR3 is TGTGCCAGCAGCTTTAGACAGGGGCCCACAGATACGCAGTATTTT. Protein: CASSFRQGPTDTQYF. This sequence joins TRBV5-4 and TRBJ2-3; TRBD1 matches 8 bases. V trimming: 2 bases; J trimming: 2 bases; junction bases outside the gene matches: 4. The CDR3 length is 15 residues. Germline V gene data show CDR1 as SGHNT and CDR2 as YYREEE (reference sequence).

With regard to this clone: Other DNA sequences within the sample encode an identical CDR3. This CDR3 is CASSLGLAGGTDTQYF. The CDR3 coding sequence is TGTGCCAGCAGCTTGGGACTAGCGGGGGGGACAGATACGCAGTATTTT. V gene TRBV7-2 combines with J gene TRBJ2-3; TRBD2 matches 16 bases. V lost 3 bases and J lost 3; bases outside the gene matches: 0. This CDR3 region has 16 residues. Germline V gene lookup returns CDR1 SGHTA and CDR2 FQGNSA. The full variable domain, its missing parts supplied by reference TRBV7-2 and TRBJ2-3, is GAGVSQSPSNKVTEKGKDVELRCDPISGHTALYWYRQSLGQGLEFLIYFQGNSAPDKSGLPSDRFSAERTGGSVSTLTIQRTQQEDSAVYLCASSLGLAGGTDTQYFGPGTRLTVL.

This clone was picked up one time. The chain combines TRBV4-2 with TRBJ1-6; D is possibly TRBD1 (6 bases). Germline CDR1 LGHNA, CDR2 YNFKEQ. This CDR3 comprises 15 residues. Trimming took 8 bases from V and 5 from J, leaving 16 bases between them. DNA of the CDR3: TGTGCCAGCGGTTACCAGGGGCAGGATAATTCACCCCTCCACTTT. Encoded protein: CASGYQGQDNSPLHF.

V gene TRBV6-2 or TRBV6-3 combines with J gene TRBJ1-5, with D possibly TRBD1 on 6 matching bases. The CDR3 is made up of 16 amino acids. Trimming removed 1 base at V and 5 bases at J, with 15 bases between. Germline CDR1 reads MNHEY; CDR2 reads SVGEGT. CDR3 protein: CASSYFRTEYHQPQHF. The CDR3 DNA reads TGTGCCAGCAGTTACTTTAGGACAGAATATCATCAGCCCCAGCATTTT.

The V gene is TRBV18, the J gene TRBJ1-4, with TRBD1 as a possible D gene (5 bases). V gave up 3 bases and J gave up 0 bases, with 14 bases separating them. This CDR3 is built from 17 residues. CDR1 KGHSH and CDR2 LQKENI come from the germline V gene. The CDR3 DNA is TGTGCCAGCTCACCCGGCCGCGGGACTTCAACTAATGAAAAACTGTTTTTT. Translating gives CASSPGRGTSTNEKLFF. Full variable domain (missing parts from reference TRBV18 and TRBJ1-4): NAGVMQNPRHLVRRRGQEARLRCSPMKGHSHVYWYRQLPEEGLKFMVYLQKENIIDESGMPKERFSAEFPKEGPSILRIQQVVRGDSAAYFCASSPGRGTSTNEKLFFGSGTQLSVL.

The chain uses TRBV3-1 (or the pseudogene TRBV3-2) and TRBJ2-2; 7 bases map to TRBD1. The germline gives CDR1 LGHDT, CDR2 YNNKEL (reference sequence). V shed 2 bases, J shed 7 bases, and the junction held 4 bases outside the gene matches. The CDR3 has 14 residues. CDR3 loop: CASSQRGQNGELFF. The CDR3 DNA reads TGTGCCAGCAGCCAAAGGGGGCAGAACGGGGAGCTGTTTTTT.